These 10 T cell receptor beta chains share one sample of origin, sequenced in a study of blood T cell repertoires in COVID-19. Libraries were prepared by immunoSEQ multiplex PCR; TCRdb keeps only in-frame clonotypes and omits some of them. The sample carries 75,000 to 95,000 clones, around 72% recorded once. Sequencing input: peripheral blood. The receptors originated from a man aged 70-80 years with COVID-19, enrolled during active disease.

This clone was recorded a few times. The V gene is TRBV28, the J gene TRBJ1-6; D gene unclear. Germline V CDR1 and CDR2: MDHEN, SYDVKM. The V end lost 7 bases, the J end lost 13 bases, and 14 bases lay between the germline ends. The CDR3 spans 12 residues. CDR3 amino acids: CASTREDTPLHF. The CDR3 region has the DNA TGTGCCAGCACTAGGGAGGATACCCCCCTCCACTTT. Based on the CDR3 plus reference TRBV28 and TRBJ1-6, the full variable domain is DVKVTQSSRYLVKRTGEKVFLECVQDMDHENMFWYRQDPGLGLRLIYFSYDVKMKEKGDIPEGYSVSREKKERFSLILESASTNQTSMYLCASTREDTPLHFGNGTRLTVT.

This chain uses TRBV2 with TRBJ2-2, with TRBD2 matching 8 bases. The CDR3 sequence is 16 residues long. Germline V gene sequence: CDR1 SNHLY, CDR2 FYNNEI. Losses at the gene ends were 6 bases for V and 1 base for J; bases not matched to a gene: 7. DNA of the CDR3: TGTGCCAGCAGAGAGCGGGGGCCGGGGAACACCGGGGAGCTGTTTTTT. This codes for CASRERGPGNTGELFF. Variable domain in full (rest from reference TRBV2 and TRBJ2-2): EPEVTQTPSHQVTQMGQEVILRCVPISNHLYFYWYRQILGQKVEFLVSFYNNEISEKSEIFDDQFSVERPDGSNFTLKIRSTKLEDSAMYFCASRERGPGNTGELFFGEGSRLTVL.

V and J are TRBV19 and TRBJ2-7; D call uncertain. Germline CDR1 is LNHDA and CDR2 is SQIVND (reference sequence). The CDR3 contains 13 residues. V was shortened by 5 bases and J by 2 bases, with 10 bases between the two germline ends. For the CDR3, the DNA is TGTGCCAGTAGTGCCCTCGGTGCCTACGAGCAGTACTTC. Translation: CASSALGAYEQYF.

The genes are TRBV27 and TRBJ1-6; D is perhaps TRBD1 (6 bases). This CDR3 has 16 residues. The germline CDR1 and CDR2 sequences are MNHEY and SMNVEV (reference sequence). V gave up 0 bases and J gave up 9 bases, with 15 bases separating them. CDR3 nucleotide sequence: TGTGCCAGCAGTTTATCGTCTTGGCAGGGGAGTTCACCCCTCCACTTT. Translating it yields CASSLSSWQGSSPLHF.

The gene calls are TRBV24-1 and TRBJ2-3; D might be TRBD1 (5 bases). The CDR3 contains 15 residues. Germline V gene sequence: CDR1 KGHDR, CDR2 SFDVKD. The germline V and J ends were trimmed by 1 base and 6 bases, with 13 bases remaining between them. CDR3 amino acids: CATSDFSRGSDTQYF. The CDR3 nucleotides read TGTGCCACCAGTGATTTTAGTAGGGGCTCGGATACGCAGTATTTT.

V gene TRBV30 combines with J gene TRBJ2-2; 9 bases are shared with TRBD1. Germline values: CDR1 GTSNPN, CDR2 SVGIG (reference sequence). The CDR3 contains 14 residues. J lost 6 bases, V lost 4 bases, and 6 bases had no gene match. CDR3 sequence: CAWTRQGGAGELFF. CDR3 bases: TGTGCCTGGACTAGACAGGGGGGGGCCGGGGAGCTGTTTTTT.

The V and J genes are TRBV24-1 and TRBJ2-7; no firm D call. Germline CDR1 KGHDR, CDR2 SFDVKD. CDR3 size: 12 residues. Trimming pared 7 bases from V and 4 bases from J, leaving 10 bases between. The DNA for the CDR3 is TGTGCCACCAGGCCCACTTCATACGAGCAGTACTTC. Translated: CATRPTSYEQYF.

J is TRBJ2-5 and V is TRBV4-2, with 12 bases aligning to TRBD2. Germline CDR1 and CDR2: LGHNA and YNFKEQ. The junction had 7 bases not matched to a gene; V was cut back by 6 bases and J by 2 bases. The CDR3 is made up of 16 amino acids. In DNA form, the CDR3 reads TGTGCCAGCAGTCTCACTAGCGGGAGGCCTCAAGAGACCCAGTACTTC. Protein: CASSLTSGRPQETQYF.

The chain combines TRBV5-1 with TRBJ2-3, with TRBD1 matching over 9 bases. CDR1 and CDR2 from the germline V gene are SGHRS and YFSETQ. J lost 4 bases, V lost 4 bases, and 7 bases had no gene match. The CDR3 spans 15 residues. As DNA, the CDR3 is TGCGCCAGCAGCCCGGGACAGGGTACGGCAGATACGCAGTATTTT. Translating it yields CASSPGQGTADTQYF. The complete variable domain, with remaining parts taken from reference TRBV5-1 and TRBJ2-3, reads KAGVTQTPRYLIKTRGQQVTLSCSPISGHRSVSWYQQTPGQGLQFLFEYFSETQRNKGNFPGRFSGRQFSNSRSEMNVSTLELGDSALYLCASSPGQGTADTQYFGPGTRLTVL.

This chain joins TRBV19 and TRBJ1-5, with a weak D call TRBD1 (5 bases). CDR3 length equals 11 residues. Germline CDR1 reads LNHDA; CDR2 reads SQIVND (reference sequence). Trimming removed 4 bases from V and 9 bases from J, with 7 bases in between. The CDR3 coding sequence is TGTGCCAGTAGTACTAGGGGGCCCCAGCATTTT. It translates to CASSTRGPQHF.